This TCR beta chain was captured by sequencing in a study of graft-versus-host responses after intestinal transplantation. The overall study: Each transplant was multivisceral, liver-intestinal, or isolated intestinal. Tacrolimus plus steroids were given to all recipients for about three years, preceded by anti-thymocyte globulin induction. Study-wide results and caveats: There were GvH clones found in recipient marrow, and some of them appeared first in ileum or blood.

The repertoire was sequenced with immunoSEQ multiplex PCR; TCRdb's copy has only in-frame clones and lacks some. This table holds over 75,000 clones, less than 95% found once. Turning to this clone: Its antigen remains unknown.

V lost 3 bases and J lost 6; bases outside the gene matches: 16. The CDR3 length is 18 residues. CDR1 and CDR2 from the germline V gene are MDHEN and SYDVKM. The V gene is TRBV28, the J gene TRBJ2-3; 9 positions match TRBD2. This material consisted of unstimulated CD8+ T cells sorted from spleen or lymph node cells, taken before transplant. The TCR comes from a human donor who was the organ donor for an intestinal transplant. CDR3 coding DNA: TGTGCCAGCAGTTTTTCGTTTGTGTTGGCGGGAGGGCGTGATACGCAGTATTTT. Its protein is CASSFSFVLAGGRDTQYF.